These 5 T cell receptor beta chains share one sample of origin, sequenced in a study of blood T cell repertoires in COVID-19. Produced via immunoSEQ multiplex PCR; TCRdb's table is partial and in-frame only. The sample includes roughly 110,000 clones, over 80% of them seen just once. Sequencing was performed on peripheral blood. Every receptor here comes from a woman in her 70s with acute or convalescent COVID-19.

This clone appeared once. J is TRBJ2-1 and V is TRBV3-1 (or the pseudogene TRBV3-2), with a weak D call TRBD2 (5 bases). The CDR3 runs to 11 residues. Germline V lookup: CDR1 LGHDT, CDR2 YNNKEL (reference sequence). The V gene lost 6 bases and the J gene lost 7 bases, with 7 bases spanning the gap. CDR3 protein: CASRDLNEQFF. In DNA form, the CDR3 reads TGTGCCAGCAGGGACTTGAATGAGCAGTTCTTC.

This chain joins TRBV5-8 and TRBJ2-3; D ambiguous. Germline values: CDR1 SGHTS, CDR2 YDEGEE. The CDR3 totals 13 residues. Trimming shortened V by 2 bases and J by 1 base, and 5 bases separated the two germline ends. CDR3 sequence (DNA): TGTGCCAGCAGCTTCCGGGGCACAGATACGCAGTATTTT. Translating gives CASSFRGTDTQYF.

The V and J genes are TRBV5-4 and TRBJ2-3, with 8 bases identical to TRBD1. The CDR3 contains 13 residues. Germline V CDR1 and CDR2: SGHNT, YYREEE (reference sequence). The junction had 4 bases not matched to a gene; V was cut back by 4 bases and J by 6 bases. CDR3 sequence reads: CASSQGQVDTQYF. The CDR3, as DNA: TGTGCCAGCAGCCAGGGACAGGTGGATACGCAGTATTTT.

This rearrangement joins TRBV10-3 to TRBJ1-2, with D tentatively TRBD1 (6 bases). The CDR3 has 15 amino acids. From germline, CDR1 is ENHRY and CDR2 SYGVKD. Trimming removed 7 bases at V and 2 bases at J, with 17 bases between. In nucleotides, the CDR3 is TGTGCCATCACCGCAGGACAGCTCGAGAACTATGGCTACACCTTC. Protein: CAITAGQLENYGYTF.

The chain is built from TRBV5-6 and TRBJ2-7; the match to TRBD2 covers 14 bases. This CDR3 region has 16 residues. J gave up 5 bases and V 4 bases, and 8 bases lay outside the gene matches. CDR1 and CDR2 from the germline V gene are SGHDT and YYEEEE. The CDR3 sequence: CASSPITGLAGDEQYF. The CDR3, as DNA: TGTGCCAGCAGCCCAATCACGGGACTAGCGGGGGACGAGCAGTACTTC.